The 23 T cell receptor beta chains in this list originate from one sample, sequenced in a study of T cell clonotyping in hematopoietic cell transplantation. Clones were sequenced by immunoSEQ multiplex PCR, and TCRdb holds only the in-frame ones, with some missing. The sample carries about 16,000 clones, 70% to 90% recorded once. The source material was peripheral blood mononuclear cells. These receptor sequences come from a woman in her forties in good health. Some clones in this sample may be carry-over from other donors' samples.

The rearrangement joins TRBV28 to TRBJ1-3, with 7 bases matching TRBD1. J gave up 4 bases and V 1 base, and 1 base lay outside the gene matches. Germline CDR1 is MDHEN and CDR2 is SYDVKM. This CDR3 spans 14 amino acids. CDR3 loop: CASSLSGGGNTIYF. CDR3 nucleotides: TGTGCCAGCAGTTTATCAGGGGGAGGAAACACCATATATTTT.

The chain links TRBV14 to TRBJ2-2, with D unclear. Germline CDR1 SGHDN, CDR2 FVKESK. Trimming stripped 6 bases from V and 2 bases from J, with 4 bases between. This CDR3 contains 12 residues. The CDR3 nucleotides are TGTGCCAGCAGGTTTAACACCGGGGAGCTGTTTTTT. It is translated as CASRFNTGELFF.

The J gene is TRBJ2-7, the V gene TRBV7-2; the match to TRBD2 covers 11 bases. CDR3 length equals 15 residues. CDR1 is SGHTA, CDR2 FQGNSA, per germline. The junction had 7 bases not matched to a gene; V was cut back by 5 bases and J by 4 bases. Here the CDR3 DNA reads TGTGCCAGCAGCCCTACTAGCGGGAGTCGGTACGAGCAGTACTTC. It yields the protein CASSPTSGSRYEQYF.

This clone was detected once. V usage is TRBV5-5 and J usage is TRBJ1-1; D is unresolved. V shed 4 bases and J shed 1 base, with 5 bases lying between them. The germline V gene encodes CDR1 SGHKS and CDR2 YYEKEE (reference sequence). This CDR3 is 12 amino acids long. The CDR3 coding sequence is TGTGCCAGCAGCCAGACGAACACTGAAGCTTTCTTT. As protein: CASSQTNTEAFF.

The rearrangement links TRBV5-1 to TRBJ2-5; D ambiguous. Trimming removed 0 bases from V and 2 bases from J, with 8 bases in between. CDR1 SGHRS and CDR2 YFSETQ come from the germline V gene. This CDR3 comprises 14 residues. The CDR3, as DNA: TGCGCCAGCAGCTTGGCGATGCGGCAAGAGACCCAGTACTTC. Its protein product is CASSLAMRQETQYF.

The chain has TRBV29-1 and TRBJ1-2, with D hard to call. The CDR3 has 15 residues. V lost 1 base and J 0 bases, leaving 12 bases between the germline ends. Looked up from germline, CDR1 is SQVTM and CDR2 is ANQGSEA. This chain's CDR3 is CSVEGLGLANYGYTF. The CDR3 bases are TGCAGCGTTGAAGGATTAGGGTTGGCTAACTATGGCTACACCTTC.

This chain joins TRBV9 and TRBJ2-3; no clear D gene. This CDR3 region has 14 residues. Looked up from germline, CDR1 is SGDLS and CDR2 is YYNGEE. V was trimmed by 0 bases and J by 2 bases, leaving 7 bases between them. As DNA, the CDR3 is TGTGCCAGCAGCGTAGGGCAAAACACAGATACGCAGTATTTT. Protein: CASSVGQNTDTQYF.

In its sample, this clone was seen a few times. This chain uses TRBV9 with TRBJ1-1; TRBD1 matches 9 bases. V shed 3 bases, J shed 6 bases, and the junction held 6 bases outside the gene matches. Germline values: CDR1 SGDLS, CDR2 YYNGEE. The CDR3 spans 14 residues. The CDR3, as DNA: TGTGCCAGCAGCGAAACAGGGGGCGTATCTGAAGCTTTCTTT. It yields the protein CASSETGGVSEAFF. Filled out from reference TRBV9 and TRBJ1-1, the complete variable domain reads DSGVTQTPKHLITATGQRVTLRCSPRSGDLSVYWYQQSLDQGLQFLIQYYNGEERAKGNILERFSAQQFPDLHSELNLSSLELGDSALYFCASSETGGVSEAFFGQGTRLTVV.

The genes are TRBV5-6 and TRBJ2-7, with D possibly TRBD1 on 5 matching bases. Between the trimmed V and J ends, which lost 0 bases and 7 bases, there was a span of 20 bases. The CDR3 has 16 residues. Germline V gene sequence: CDR1 SGHDT, CDR2 YYEEEE. The CDR3 spells CASSLAREQPLREQYF. The CDR3 region has the DNA TGTGCCAGCAGCTTGGCCAGGGAACAGCCATTAAGGGAGCAGTACTTC.

V is TRBV4-3 and J is TRBJ2-3; 7 bases are a match to TRBD2. Germline values: CDR1 LGHNA, CDR2 YSLEER. The CDR3 has 17 residues. V trimming: 1 base; J trimming: 1 base; junction bases outside the gene matches: 8. The CDR3 protein is CASSQGLLAKRTDTQYF. The CDR3 bases are TGCGCCAGCAGCCAAGGTCTACTAGCGAAACGCACAGATACGCAGTATTTT.

The J gene is TRBJ2-3, the V gene TRBV30; the D is unclear. The CDR3 sequence is 15 residues long. V lost 2 bases, J lost 1 base, and 13 bases lay in between. The germline V gene encodes CDR1 GTSNPN and CDR2 SVGIG (reference sequence). The CDR3 DNA reads as TGTGCCTGGAGTTGGGAATACCCTCGCACAGATACGCAGTATTTT. Translating it yields CAWSWEYPRTDTQYF.

The chain employs TRBV5-1 and TRBJ1-4, with D unclear. V gave up 0 bases and J gave up 4 bases, with 10 bases separating them. CDR3 length: 15 residues. CDR1 is SGHRS, CDR2 YFSETQ, per germline. Here the CDR3 reads CASSLVGSLNEKLFF. Here the CDR3 DNA reads TGCGCCAGCAGCTTGGTGGGCAGCCTTAATGAAAAACTGTTTTTT.

The chain links TRBV7-6 to TRBJ1-3, with D possibly matching TRBD1 (5 bases). The V end lost 5 bases, the J end lost 0 bases, and 17 bases lay between the germline ends. From germline, CDR1 is SGHVS and CDR2 FNYEAQ. This CDR3 spans 17 amino acids. CDR3 DNA sequence: TGTGCCAGCAGCCCTATGGCAGGGCTCAACTCTGGAAACACCATATATTTT. It translates to CASSPMAGLNSGNTIYF.

This chain connects TRBV4-2 to TRBJ2-7; 11 bases line up with TRBD2. The CDR3 runs to 16 residues. Germline trimming cut 4 bases from V and 2 bases from J; bases unmatched to any gene: 7. Germline CDR1 is LGHNA and CDR2 is YNFKEQ. The CDR3: CASSRELAGEAYEQYF. For the CDR3, the DNA is TGTGCCAGCAGCCGGGAACTAGCGGGAGAGGCCTACGAGCAGTACTTC.

This clone was seen only once. The chain couples TRBV30 to TRBJ1-2; D remains ambiguous. The CDR3 is made up of 13 amino acids. CDR1 GTSNPN and CDR2 SVGIG come from the germline V gene (reference sequence). The V and J ends lost 7 bases and 2 bases respectively, with 14 bases between them. The CDR3 sequence is CAYVGPYNYGYTF. The CDR3 DNA follows: TGTGCCTACGTTGGACCCTACAACTATGGCTACACCTTC.

The chain employs TRBV9 and TRBJ2-3, with TRBD2 matching 9 bases. The CDR3 totals 17 residues. Germline V CDR1 and CDR2: SGDLS, YYNGEE. V was pared by 3 bases and J by 4 bases, with 12 bases of the junction left unmatched. The CDR3 loop reads CASSDQIAGGGPDTQYF. DNA of the CDR3: TGTGCCAGCAGCGACCAAATCGCGGGAGGGGGCCCAGATACGCAGTATTTT.

This chain links TRBV6-1 with TRBJ1-1, with TRBD1 as a possible D gene (5 bases). Germline assignment: CDR1 MNHNS and CDR2 SASEGT. Trimming removed 10 bases at V and 0 bases at J, with 12 bases between. The CDR3 is made up of 13 amino acids. DNA for the CDR3: TGTGCCACCCAGACAGAGATGAACACTGAAGCTTTCTTT. Amino acids: CATQTEMNTEAFF.

The chain is built from TRBV7-9 and TRBJ2-7, with D perhaps matching TRBD1 (6 bases). V lost 5 bases to trimming and J lost 5 bases, with 19 bases between them. Germline V gene lookup returns CDR1 SEHNR and CDR2 FQNEAQ (reference sequence). This CDR3 comprises 15 residues. The CDR3 nucleotides read TGTGCCAGCAGCCCCATTCAGAGGGACACCCACGAGCAGTACTTC. It encodes CASSPIQRDTHEQYF.

Regarding this clone: One end of the junction fails to match germline, which may point to a read error. This sample also contains other DNA sequences that code for the same CDR3. This chain connects TRBV30 to TRBJ2-5, with D perhaps TRBD2 (6 bases). Germline V CDR1 and CDR2: GTSNPN, SVGIG (reference sequence). The length of the CDR3 is 14 residues. CDR3: CAWSTPWRGETQYF. The DNA of the CDR3 is TGCGCCTGGAGTACCCCTTGGAGGGGAGAGACCCAGTACTTC.

The V call is TRBV6-6, the J call TRBJ2-3; 7 bases fit TRBD1. The germline V gene encodes CDR1 MNHNY and CDR2 SVGAGI (reference sequence). V dropped 4 bases and J dropped 4; count of bases not matched to a gene: 5. CDR3 length: 14 residues. The CDR3 is CASSFGQGADTQYF. The CDR3 bases are TGTGCCAGCAGTTTCGGGCAGGGGGCAGATACGCAGTATTTT.

The gene calls are TRBV6-5 and TRBJ2-6; D gene unclear. This CDR3 has 16 amino acids. Germline values: CDR1 MNHEY, CDR2 SVGAGI. Trimming left V 2 bases short and J 0 bases short, with 8 bases between. In DNA form, the CDR3 reads TGTGCCAGCAGTTACACTATTGACTCTGGGGCCAACGTCCTGACTTTC. Translation: CASSYTIDSGANVLTF.

This clone was counted between two and nine times. The chain is built from TRBV6-6 and TRBJ1-6; 7 nucleotides line up with TRBD1. This CDR3 contains 15 residues. Germline loops: CDR1 MNHNY, CDR2 SVGAGI (reference sequence). V trimming: 5 bases; J trimming: 7 bases; junction bases outside the gene matches: 8. The CDR3 nucleotides are TGTGCCAGCAGTCATGAGGGGGCATTAAATTCACCCCTCCACTTT. Residues: CASSHEGALNSPLHF.

The gene calls are TRBV7-2 and TRBJ2-3; 8 bases align to TRBD2. Germline V gene sequence: CDR1 SGHTA, CDR2 FQGNSA. J lost 4 bases, V lost 1 base, and 4 bases had no gene match. The CDR3 has 15 amino acids. CDR3 in amino acids: CASSLVSGKPDTQYF. CDR3 coding DNA: TGTGCCAGCAGCTTAGTTAGCGGGAAACCAGATACGCAGTATTTT.